This T cell receptor (beta chain) was sequenced for a study of cytomegalovirus exposure and HLA in healthy donors. Vbeta (60) and Jbeta (13) primers were used in the PCR. The table came from immunoSEQ multiplex PCR; TCRdb's copy has only in-frame clones and leaves some out. The sample yields roughly 54,000 clones, around four fifths seen once. CDR1 and CDR2 (germline): SGHDN, FVKESK. Deletions cut 0 bases from V and 3 bases from J, with 9 bases between. CDR3 length equals 14 residues. This clone was seen a few times. The V gene is TRBV14, the J gene TRBJ2-7; D gene uncertain. The receptor was isolated from a man aged 50-60 years in good health and CMV-seronegative. Source material: PBMCs. CDR3 in amino acids: CASSQDLLGYEQYF. DNA of the CDR3: TGTGCCAGCAGCCAAGACCTGCTAGGCTACGAGCAGTACTTC.